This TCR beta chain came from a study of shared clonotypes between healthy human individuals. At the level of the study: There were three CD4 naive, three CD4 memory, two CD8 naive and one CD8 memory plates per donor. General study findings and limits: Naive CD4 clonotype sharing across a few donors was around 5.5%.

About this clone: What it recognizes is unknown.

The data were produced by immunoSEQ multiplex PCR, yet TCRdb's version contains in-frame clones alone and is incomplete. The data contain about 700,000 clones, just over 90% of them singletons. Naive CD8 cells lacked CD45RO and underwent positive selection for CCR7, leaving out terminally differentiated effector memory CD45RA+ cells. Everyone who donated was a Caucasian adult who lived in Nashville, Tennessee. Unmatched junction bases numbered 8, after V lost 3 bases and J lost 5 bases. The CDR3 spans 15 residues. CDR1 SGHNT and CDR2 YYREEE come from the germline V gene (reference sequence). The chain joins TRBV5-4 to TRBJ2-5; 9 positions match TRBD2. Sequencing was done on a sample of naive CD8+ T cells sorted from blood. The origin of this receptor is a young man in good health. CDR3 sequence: CASSSGLARTETQYF. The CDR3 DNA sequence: TGTGCCAGCAGCTCGGGACTAGCACGGACGGAGACCCAGTACTTC.